These 8 T cell receptor beta chains were sequenced from one sample in a study of beta chain features in type 1 diabetes. Their recognized antigens are unknown. Reverse transcribing all isolated RNA meant expressed TCRB transcripts were sequenced. The method was immunoSEQ multiplex PCR; TCRdb's version includes in-frame clones alone and lacks a portion of them. Found here are 640,000 or so clones, 11% to 15% of them singletons; the top ten hold approximately 0.039%. Overall study findings and caveats: Moderate yet significant TCRB CDR3 shortening was seen in Type 1 diabetes patients in all four CD4+ subsets.

The sequenced sample consisted of naive CD4+ T cells from blood. The source of these receptors is a man aged 18 to 35 with type 1 diabetes.

CDR3 bases: TGTGCCAGCAGGTTCAGCACAGATACGCAGTATTTT. This encodes CASRFSTDTQYF. The chain has TRBV7-9 and TRBJ2-3; the D is unclear. Germline lookup yields CDR1 SEHNR and CDR2 FQNEAQ (reference sequence). The CDR3 has 12 amino acids. V lost 6 bases to trimming and J lost 0 bases, with 4 bases between them.

J is TRBJ1-2 and V is TRBV30; no firm D call. With 4 bases removed from V and 1 base from J, the gap between germline ends came to 4 bases. The CDR3 extends over 11 amino acids. Germline V gene lookup returns CDR1 GTSNPN and CDR2 SVGIG (reference sequence). CDR3 sequence (DNA): TGTGCCTGGATGGGTAACTATGGCTACACCTTC. Translating it yields CAWMGNYGYTF.

The rearrangement joins TRBV4-1 to TRBJ2-7; 8 bases are shared with TRBD2. V gave up 0 bases and J gave up 3 bases; unmatched junction bases: 7. This CDR3 has 16 residues. Per germline, CDR1 MGHRA and CDR2 YSYEKL. The DNA of the CDR3 is TGCGCCAGCAGCCAAGATCGGAGCGGGGGTAGCTACGAGCAGTACTTC. Its translation is CASSQDRSGGSYEQYF.

The chain combines TRBV14 with TRBJ1-4; no reliable D call. Trimming left V 4 bases short and J 6 bases short, with 9 bases between. The CDR3 runs to 13 residues. CDR1 SGHDN and CDR2 FVKESK come from the germline V gene. CDR3 DNA sequence: TGTGCCAGCAGCCGCGATCTGCATGAAAAACTGTTTTTT. Translation gives CASSRDLHEKLFF.

This clone was observed a handful of times. The chain couples TRBV9 to TRBJ2-5; a weak D match, TRBD1 (6 bases). This CDR3 is built from 15 residues. The V gene lost 6 bases and the J gene lost 5 bases, with 20 bases spanning the gap. Germline V gene data show CDR1 as SGDLS and CDR2 as YYNGEE. DNA of the CDR3: TGTGCCAGCAACCGACAGGCAGGTCTCTTTGAGACCCAGTACTTC. Translated: CASNRQAGLFETQYF. The full variable domain, with the rest looked up from reference TRBV9 and TRBJ2-5, is DSGVTQTPKHLITATGQRVTLRCSPRSGDLSVYWYQQSLDQGLQFLIQYYNGEERAKGNILERFSAQQFPDLHSELNLSSLELGDSALYFCASNRQAGLFETQYFGPGTRLLVL.

The table lists this clone with a few counts. This chain links TRBV29-1 with TRBJ2-7; 14 positions agree with TRBD2. This CDR3 is built from 15 residues. Germline lookup yields CDR1 SQVTM and CDR2 ANQGSEA. Trimming removed 6 bases from V and 4 bases from J; junction bases left unmatched: 8. CDR3 protein: CSVYGTSGRRYEQYF. The CDR3 DNA reads as TGCAGCGTCTACGGGACTAGCGGGAGAAGGTACGAGCAGTACTTC.

This clone was seen more than once but under ten times. This chain connects TRBV28 to TRBJ1-5, with 9 bases identical to TRBD1. V was pared by 2 bases and J by 3 bases, with 5 bases of the junction left unmatched. This CDR3 contains 16 residues. Germline V lookup: CDR1 MDHEN, CDR2 SYDVKM. The CDR3 loop reads CASSLMTGGFNQPQHF. The CDR3 bases are TGTGCCAGCAGTTTAATGACAGGGGGATTCAATCAGCCCCAGCATTTT.

The rearrangement uses TRBV18 and TRBJ2-5, with a weak D call TRBD2 (5 bases). The CDR3 is 15 amino acids. The germline gives CDR1 KGHSH, CDR2 LQKENI. The V end was cut by 3 bases, the J end by 2 bases, with 13 bases between. CDR3 sequence: CASSPVEAAQETQYF. The CDR3 DNA sequence: TGTGCCAGCTCACCGGTGGAAGCGGCTCAAGAGACCCAGTACTTC.